The next 24 T cell receptor beta chains were all read from a single sample in a study of shared clonotypes between healthy human individuals. Produced via immunoSEQ multiplex PCR; TCRdb's table is partial and in-frame only. The table has 2.3 million or so clones, 80% to 95% seen once. Sequencing used naive CD4+ T cells from PBMCs. Subset given: CD45RA+ positively selected. These receptor sequences come from a man aged 18 to 30 in good health. Some clones in this sample may be carry-over from other donors' samples.

V is TRBV7-9 and J is TRBJ2-4; D is possibly TRBD1 (6 bases). This CDR3 spans 13 amino acids. Deletions cut 7 bases from V and 8 bases from J, with 15 bases between. The germline CDR1 and CDR2 sequences are SEHNR and FQNEAQ (reference sequence). CDR3 region: CASNPPSGDIQYF. CDR3 in DNA: TGTGCCAGCAACCCTCCTTCAGGGGACATTCAGTACTTC. Based on the CDR3 plus reference TRBV7-9 and TRBJ2-4, the full variable domain is DTGVSQNPRHKITKRGQNVTFRCDPISEHNRLYWYRQTLGQGPEFLTYFQNEAQLEKSRLLSDRFSAERPKGSFSTLEIQRTEQGDSAMYLCASNPPSGDIQYFGAGTRLSVL.

In nucleotides, the CDR3 is TGTGCCAGCAGCCAGATTGGGGTTCGCACTGAAGCTTTCTTT. Protein sequence: CASSQIGVRTEAFF. The J gene is TRBJ1-1, the V gene TRBV14; D uncertain. Germline lookup yields CDR1 SGHDN and CDR2 FVKESK. The CDR3 is 14 amino acids. The ends were cut back, 3 bases at V and 4 bases at J, with 12 bases in the middle.

V and J are TRBV30 and TRBJ2-5; D might be TRBD2 (5 bases). CDR1 GTSNPN and CDR2 SVGIG come from the germline V gene (reference sequence). CDR3 size: 11 residues. This chain's CDR3 is CARRGLETQYF. The CDR3 DNA reads as TGTGCTAGGAGAGGGCTGGAGACCCAGTACTTC.

The chain has TRBV18 and TRBJ1-1, with a possible D match to TRBD1 (5 bases). The CDR3 is 16 amino acids. CDR1 and CDR2 (germline): KGHSH, LQKENI. The V end was cut by 3 bases, the J end by 5 bases, with 19 bases between. This chain's CDR3 is CASSPSGNGARTEAFF. In DNA, the CDR3 is TGTGCCAGCTCACCGTCCGGTAACGGGGCGAGGACTGAAGCTTTCTTT.

The rearrangement links TRBV6-6 to TRBJ2-3; D remains ambiguous. Germline CDR1 is MNHNY and CDR2 is SVGAGI (reference sequence). This CDR3 has 12 residues. The ends were cut back, 7 bases at V and 6 bases at J, with 11 bases in the middle. CDR3 bases: TGTGCCAGCACCTTTACACGGGATACGCAGTATTTT. As protein: CASTFTRDTQYF.

Comments on this clone: Other DNA sequences in the sample encode the same CDR3. The rearrangement uses TRBV7-3 and TRBJ2-1, with a possible D match to TRBD2 (5 bases). V gave up 4 bases and J gave up 1 base, with 8 bases separating them. CDR3 length equals 14 residues. Germline V gene lookup returns CDR1 SGHTA and CDR2 FQGTGA. The CDR3 coding sequence is TGTGCCAGCAGCTCCGGAGGATCCTACAATGAGCAGTTCTTC. This translates into CASSSGGSYNEQFF. The complete variable domain, with remaining parts taken from reference TRBV7-3 and TRBJ2-1, reads GAGVSQTPSNKVTEKGKYVELRCDPISGHTALYWYRQSLGQGPEFLIYFQGTGAADDSGLPNDRFFAVRPEGSVSTLKIQRTERGDSAVYLCASSSGGSYNEQFFGPGTRLTVL.

V gene TRBV9 combines with J gene TRBJ2-3; 11 bases are a match to TRBD2. The CDR3 contains 16 residues. J lost 2 bases, V lost 0 bases, and 2 bases had no gene match. The V gene's germline CDR1 is SGDLS and CDR2 YYNGEE. CDR3 coding DNA: TGTGCCAGCAGCGTAGGTAGCGGGAGGGCCACAGATACGCAGTATTTT. Translated: CASSVGSGRATDTQYF.

The gene calls are TRBV7-3 and TRBJ2-2; 9 bases agree with TRBD2. Looked up from germline, CDR1 is SGHTA and CDR2 is FQGTGA. The CDR3 loop spans 16 amino acids. After removal of 3 bases from V and 1 base from J, the junction contained 3 bases not matched to a gene. Written as DNA, the CDR3 is TGTGCCAGCAGCTTTCAAGCGGGAGGGAACACCGGGGAGCTGTTTTTT. Protein: CASSFQAGGNTGELFF.

The CDR3 reads CASSLRTGSGTDTQYF. CDR3 coding DNA: TGTGCCAGCAGCTTAAGGACAGGGTCGGGCACAGATACGCAGTATTTT. This chain uses TRBV7-9 with TRBJ2-3, with TRBD1 matching over 8 bases. V trimming: 2 bases; J trimming: 1 base; junction bases outside the gene matches: 5. Per the germline V gene, CDR1 is SEHNR and CDR2 is FQNEAQ (reference sequence). The CDR3 extends over 16 amino acids.

The V call is TRBV11-2, the J call TRBJ2-5, with D perhaps TRBD1 (6 bases). The CDR3 loop spans 15 amino acids. Trimming pared 3 bases from V and 5 bases from J, leaving 16 bases between. The germline V gene encodes CDR1 SGHAT and CDR2 FQNNGV. DNA for the CDR3: TGTGCCAGCAGCTTCGCTTCAGGGGCTGGGGAGACCCAGTACTTC. As protein: CASSFASGAGETQYF.

The chain combines TRBV7-7 with TRBJ2-2, with D perhaps matching TRBD1 or TRBD2 (6 bases each). This CDR3 has 13 residues. Germline V gene sequence: CDR1 SSHAT, CDR2 FNYEAQ (reference sequence). Trimming took 6 bases from V and 3 from J, leaving 8 bases between them. The CDR3 bases are TGTGCCAGCAGGAGGGGGGACACCGGGGAGCTGTTTTTT. It specifies CASRRGDTGELFF.

The rearrangement joins TRBV29-1 to TRBJ2-7; TRBD2 might be the D (6 bases). Germline V gene sequence: CDR1 SQVTM, CDR2 ANQGSEA. CDR3 size: 14 residues. Trimming stripped 7 bases from V and 0 bases from J, with 16 bases between. In DNA form, the CDR3 reads TGCAGCGCGCTCCCCGGGGGTAGCTCCTACGAGCAGTACTTC. Protein product: CSALPGGSSYEQYF.

CDR3 in amino acids: CASSSAGIITQETQYF. CDR3 nucleotide sequence: TGTGCCAGCAGTTCCGCAGGGATAATAACCCAAGAGACCCAGTACTTC. J is TRBJ2-5 and V is TRBV28; perhaps TRBD1 as D (5 bases). CDR1 is MDHEN, CDR2 SYDVKM, per germline. The V end was cut by 4 bases, the J end by 1 base, with 16 bases between. CDR3 length equals 16 residues.

For this clone: The same CDR3 arises from other DNA sequences in this sample as well. The chain links TRBV7-2 to TRBJ2-7; 9 positions match TRBD1. Germline V gene sequence: CDR1 SGHTA, CDR2 FQGNSA. After removal of 5 bases from V and 4 bases from J, the junction contained 6 bases not matched to a gene. CDR3 length: 14 amino acids. Here the CDR3 DNA reads TGTGCCAGCAGCCGTGACAGGGGGACGTACGAGCAGTACTTC. This sequence encodes CASSRDRGTYEQYF.

The CDR3 DNA reads TGTGCCAGCAGTGCGGGCATCCCTTATGGCTACACCTTC. Translation gives CASSAGIPYGYTF. The chain recombines TRBV6-1 with TRBJ1-2; D is unresolved. Deletions cut 4 bases from V and 5 bases from J, with 11 bases between. CDR3 length: 13 amino acids. The V gene's germline CDR1 is MNHNS and CDR2 SASEGT.

The chain couples TRBV19 to TRBJ2-5; 8 bases match TRBD1. The germline CDR1 and CDR2 sequences are LNHDA and SQIVND (reference sequence). V was pared by 3 bases and J by 4 bases, with 7 bases of the junction left unmatched. This CDR3 spans 15 amino acids. Here the CDR3 DNA reads TGTGCCAGTAGTATTGAGCAGGGGGCCCGAGAGACCCAGTACTTC. It is translated as CASSIEQGARETQYF.

The sample holds one count of this clone. This sequence joins TRBV2 and TRBJ1-5; no clear D. Germline assignment: CDR1 SNHLY and CDR2 FYNNEI. This CDR3 spans 15 amino acids. V was cut by 8 bases and J by 4 bases, with 18 bases left in between. Here the CDR3 reads CASLNGQGKNQPQHF. Written as DNA, the CDR3 is TGTGCCAGCCTTAACGGCCAAGGCAAGAATCAGCCCCAGCATTTT.

The chain joins TRBV4-1 to TRBJ1-4; TRBD1 aligns across 10 bases. CDR3 length equals 17 residues. V lost 2 bases, J lost 4 bases, and 7 bases stayed unmatched. Looked up from germline, CDR1 is MGHRA and CDR2 is YSYEKL. CDR3 DNA: TGCGCCAGCAGCCAAAAAGACAGGGGGCCCATTAATGAAAAACTGTTTTTT. Translated, it gives CASSQKDRGPINEKLFF.

A note on this clone: The same CDR3 can be traced to other DNA sequences in this sample. The chain is built from TRBV28 and TRBJ2-3; TRBD1 agrees at 8 bases. The CDR3 runs to 15 residues. Germline-derived CDR1 and CDR2 are MDHEN and SYDVKM. Unmatched junction bases numbered 4, after V lost 4 bases and J lost 1 base. The CDR3 here is CASSSGGAGTDTQYF. For the CDR3, the DNA is TGTGCCAGCAGTTCAGGGGGCGCGGGCACAGATACGCAGTATTTT.

V usage is TRBV9 and J usage is TRBJ2-5; the match to TRBD1 covers 7 bases. Germline V lookup: CDR1 SGDLS, CDR2 YYNGEE. The ends lost 4 bases at V and 5 bases at J; junction bases unmatched: 11. The CDR3 covers 15 residues. The CDR3 spells CASSPGTVRGETQYF. CDR3 sequence (DNA): TGTGCCAGCAGCCCCGGGACAGTGAGAGGGGAGACCCAGTACTTC.

V usage is TRBV5-6 and J usage is TRBJ1-4; D might be TRBD1 (6 bases). The CDR3 has 16 amino acids. V was cut by 4 bases and J by 1 base, with 14 bases left in between. Germline V gene sequence: CDR1 SGHDT, CDR2 YYEEEE. In DNA form, the CDR3 reads TGTGCCAGCAGCCCCGAGGGGGGGCAAACTAATGAAAAACTGTTTTTT. Amino acids: CASSPEGGQTNEKLFF.

DNA of the CDR3: TGTGCCAGTAGTCTCAGGGACAGCTTAGCTAACTATGGCTACACCTTC. Amino acids: CASSLRDSLANYGYTF. This chain links TRBV19 with TRBJ1-2; 7 bases align to TRBD1. Germline lookup yields CDR1 LNHDA and CDR2 SQIVND (reference sequence). The trim removed 5 bases at V and 0 bases at J, leaving 9 bases unmatched. This CDR3 spans 16 amino acids.

About this clone: Other DNA sequences within the sample encode an identical CDR3. V is TRBV9 and J is TRBJ2-3; 7 positions match TRBD2. This CDR3 comprises 15 residues. Trimming at V came to 0 bases and at J to 1 base, leaving 2 bases not matched to a gene. Germline V gene sequence: CDR1 SGDLS, CDR2 YYNGEE. As DNA, the CDR3 is TGTGCCAGCAGCGTAGTAACTAGCGGCACAGATACGCAGTATTTT. This translates into CASSVVTSGTDTQYF. The complete variable domain, with remaining parts taken from reference TRBV9 and TRBJ2-3, reads DSGVTQTPKHLITATGQRVTLRCSPRSGDLSVYWYQQSLDQGLQFLIQYYNGEERAKGNILERFSAQQFPDLHSELNLSSLELGDSALYFCASSVVTSGTDTQYFGPGTRLTVL.

The rearrangement links TRBV29-1 to TRBJ1-5; 8 positions match TRBD1. This CDR3 is 14 amino acids long. Germline CDR1 SQVTM, CDR2 ANQGSEA. With 4 bases clipped from V and 1 base from J, the junction kept 3 bases outside the gene matches. CDR3 nucleotide sequence: TGCAGCGTTGTGCAGGGGGCAAGCAATCAGCCCCAGCATTTT. Protein: CSVVQGASNQPQHF.